The 20 T cell receptor beta chains presented below share a single source sample, sequenced in a study of regulatory T cells in long-lasting Graves disease. Sample time point: newly diagnosed GD, antithyroid drugs for less than 3 months. The TCR library was prepared using RNA isolated from PBMCs. CDR3-region Arm-PCR and iRepertoire HTBI primers produced the TCR beta libraries. TCRdb reanalysed the multiplex PCR reads using MiXCR and keeps one entry per CDR3 protein. The table records around 360,000 distinct CDR3 sequences, around 15% of them present only once. These same records also appear under a second study, on T cells in Graves' hyperthyroidism and ophthalmopathy.

The sequencing used peripheral blood mononuclear cells (PBMCs), collected at new diagnosis, from a patient treated with antithyroid drugs. The receptors derive from a young woman with Graves disease.

At least ten counts were recorded for this clonotype. In DNA form, the CDR3 reads TGTGCCAGCAGCCAAGTGCCCGACAGCTCCTACGAGCAGTACTTC. Encoded protein: CASSQVPDSSYEQYF. The gene calls are TRBV3-1 and TRBJ2-7, with D tentatively TRBD1 (5 bases). V was cut by 1 base and J by 0 bases, with 10 bases left in between. Germline assignment: CDR1 LGHDT and CDR2 YNNKEL (reference sequence). The CDR3 contains 15 residues.

This clonotype was counted many times. This chain joins TRBV12-3 or TRBV12-4 and TRBJ2-3; D not certain. V was clipped by 6 bases and J by 2 bases, with 6 bases between them. This CDR3 has 12 residues. The CDR3, as DNA: TGTGCCAGCAGATACAACACAGATACGCAGTATTTT. Encoded protein: CASRYNTDTQYF.

This clonotype was detected only a few times. Compared with germline, one end of the junction differs, possibly owing to a read error. This chain uses TRBV29-1 with TRBJ2-3; TRBD1 matches at 7 bases. Germline V CDR1 and CDR2: SQVTM, ANQGSEA. The CDR3 sequence is 13 residues long. The CDR3 DNA follows: TGCAGCGTAGAAGGACAGGGCACAGATACGCAGTATTTT. This encodes CSVEGQGTDTQYF.

This clonotype was seen a few times. The chain uses TRBV2 and TRBJ1-5; D not certain. From germline, CDR1 is SNHLY and CDR2 FYNNEI. The CDR3 runs to 11 residues. Trimming shortened V by 1 base and J by 9 bases, and 4 bases separated the two germline ends. The CDR3 region is CASSEGRPQHF. The CDR3 DNA sequence: TGTGCCAGCAGTGAAGGCCGGCCCCAGCATTTT.

At least ten counts were recorded for this clonotype. The chain couples TRBV6-1 to TRBJ1-2, with 8 bases lining up with TRBD1. Germline lookup yields CDR1 MNHNS and CDR2 SASEGT. The V segment lost 7 bases and the J segment 4 bases; nucleotides outside the gene matches: 8. CDR3 size: 14 residues. The CDR3 here is CASKPGQDSYGYTF. In DNA, the CDR3 is TGTGCCAGCAAACCGGGACAGGATTCCTATGGCTACACCTTC.

There are many counts of this clonotype. The V and J genes are TRBV4-1 and TRBJ1-1; D remains unclear. Trimming took off 4 bases at V and 7 bases at J, with 7 bases between the two ends. Germline CDR1 reads MGHRA; CDR2 reads YSYEKL. This CDR3 has 11 residues. The CDR3 sequence is CASSLFGEAFF. For the CDR3, the DNA is TGCGCCAGCAGCCTTTTCGGTGAAGCTTTCTTT.

This chain uses TRBV6-2 or TRBV6-3 with TRBJ2-7, with TRBD1 as a possible D gene (6 bases). The ends were cut back, 6 bases at V and 2 bases at J, with 17 bases in the middle. CDR1 and CDR2 (germline): MNHEY, SVGEGT. This CDR3 has 15 amino acids. The CDR3 loop is CASRLGTLETYEQYF. In DNA, the CDR3 is TGTGCCAGCAGGTTGGGGACACTAGAGACCTACGAGCAGTACTTC.

Turning to this clonotype: A single base separates this from a much larger clone, so it may be a read error. Here the CDR3 DNA reads TGTGCCAGCAGCTCCATGGGGGATCGCACAGATACGCAGTATTTT. Its protein product is CASSSMGDRTDTQYF. V and J are TRBV7-9 and TRBJ2-3, with D perhaps given as TRBD1 or TRBD2 (5 bases each). The CDR3 runs 15 residues. Looked up from germline, CDR1 is SEHNR and CDR2 is FQNEAQ (reference sequence). The ends were cut back, 4 bases at V and 1 base at J, with 12 bases in the middle.

The V and J genes are TRBV9 and TRBJ1-3; D is undetermined. Trimming took off 5 bases at V and 16 bases at J, with 16 bases between the two ends. The CDR3 is made up of 11 amino acids. Germline V gene data show CDR1 as SGDLS and CDR2 as YYNGEE. CDR3 amino acids: CASSATRVVYF. The CDR3 region has the DNA TGTGCCAGCAGTGCCACAAGGGTTGTTTATTTT. The complete variable domain, with remaining parts taken from reference TRBV9 and TRBJ1-3, reads DSGVTQTPKHLITATGQRVTLRCSPRSGDLSVYWYQQSLDQGLQFLIQYYNGEERAKGNILERFSAQQFPDLHSELNLSSLELGDSALYFCASSATRVVYFGEGSWLTVV.

This clonotype came up a few times. This chain joins TRBV6-2 or TRBV6-3 and TRBJ2-2, with 10 bases aligning to TRBD1. Trimming took 5 bases from V and 0 from J; bases not matched to a gene: 3. The CDR3 is made up of 16 amino acids. Germline CDR1 MNHEY, CDR2 SVGEGT. CDR3 coding DNA: TGTGCCAGCAGTAAGACAGGGGGCGCGAACACCGGGGAGCTGTTTTTT. Its protein product is CASSKTGGANTGELFF.

The chain uses TRBV6-1 and TRBJ1-4, with 7 nucleotides matching TRBD1. The CDR3 contains 15 residues. CDR1 is MNHNS, CDR2 SASEGT, per germline. Trimming removed 5 bases from V and 5 bases from J; junction bases left unmatched: 8. The CDR3 loop is CASSLDRAENEKLFF. The CDR3 DNA follows: TGTGCCAGCAGTCTAGACAGGGCGGAAAATGAAAAACTGTTTTTT.

This clonotype was observed at least ten times. The chain is built from TRBV10-3 and TRBJ2-7; D is unclear. Trimming left V 0 bases short and J 6 bases short, with 6 bases between. CDR3 size: 12 residues. CDR1 ENHRY and CDR2 SYGVKD come from the germline V gene. CDR3 in DNA: TGTGCCATCAGTGAGTCCGGCACCGAGCAGTACTTC. Its protein is CAISESGTEQYF.

The chain recombines TRBV28 with TRBJ1-4, with a possible D match to TRBD1 (6 bases). Trimming took off 6 bases at V and 7 bases at J, with 21 bases between the two ends. The CDR3 sequence is 16 residues long. Germline CDR1 MDHEN, CDR2 SYDVKM. Here the CDR3 DNA reads TGTGCCAGCAGGCCCTCTACAGGGATATTAGGTGAAAAACTGTTTTTT. Encoded protein: CASRPSTGILGEKLFF. Drawing the rest from reference TRBV28 and TRBJ1-4, the complete variable domain is DVKVTQSSRYLVKRTGEKVFLECVQDMDHENMFWYRQDPGLGLRLIYFSYDVKMKEKGDIPEGYSVSREKKERFSLILESASTNQTSMYLCASRPSTGILGEKLFFGSGTQLSVL.

Ten or more counts support this clonotype. V is TRBV15 and J is TRBJ2-1; tentative D call: TRBD2 (7 bases). Germline V CDR1 and CDR2: LNHNV, YYDKDF (reference sequence). V dropped 0 bases and J dropped 8 bases, with 14 bases sitting between them. CDR3 size: 15 residues. The chain's CDR3 is CATSRDEGGGHEQFF. The CDR3 nucleotides read TGTGCCACCAGCAGAGATGAAGGCGGGGGCCATGAGCAGTTCTTC.

Many counts were recorded for this clonotype. The rearrangement uses TRBV30 and TRBJ1-6; D not resolved. The germline CDR1 and CDR2 sequences are GTSNPN and SVGIG (reference sequence). The CDR3 loop spans 13 amino acids. V was clipped by 3 bases and J by 3 bases, with 6 bases between them. CDR3 sequence reads: CAWRTSYNSPLHF. CDR3 bases: TGTGCCTGGAGAACGAGCTATAATTCACCCCTCCACTTT.

In this sample, this clonotype turned up many times. V gene TRBV7-8 combines with J gene TRBJ1-1, with D hard to call. Trimming pared 1 base from V and 4 bases from J, leaving 7 bases between. Germline V CDR1 and CDR2: SGHVS, FQNEAQ. The CDR3 runs 13 residues. The CDR3 DNA follows: TGTGCCAGCAGCTTAGGACGGGCCACTGAAGCTTTCTTT. Translating gives CASSLGRATEAFF.

This clonotype was recorded many times. The chain recombines TRBV11-2 with TRBJ1-6; the D gene is possibly TRBD1 (5 bases). V was clipped by 2 bases and J by 9 bases, with 8 bases between them. The CDR3 is made up of 13 amino acids. Germline V lookup: CDR1 SGHAT, CDR2 FQNNGV. CDR3 amino acids: CASSLPGPSPLHF. The DNA of the CDR3 is TGTGCCAGCAGCTTACCGGGGCCTTCACCCCTCCACTTT.

Note on this clonotype: The junction does not match germline at one end; this may be a read error. V is TRBV5-1 and J is TRBJ2-1; 11 bases agree with TRBD2. Germline V gene lookup returns CDR1 SGHRS and CDR2 YFSETQ. CDR3 length: 17 residues. As DNA, the CDR3 is TGTGCCAGCAGCTTATTAGGGACTAGCGGATTCTACAATGAGCAGTTCTTC. This codes for CASSLLGTSGFYNEQFF.

There are many counts of this clonotype. This chain uses TRBV5-1 with TRBJ2-7; D may be TRBD1 (6 bases). The CDR3 is made up of 16 amino acids. The germline V gene encodes CDR1 SGHRS and CDR2 YFSETQ. Trimming removed 1 base from V and 1 base from J, with 15 bases in between. CDR3 loop: CASSLKQGSLSYEQYF. The CDR3 DNA reads TGCGCCAGCAGCTTGAAACAGGGTAGTCTTTCCTACGAGCAGTACTTC.

This clonotype was counted many times. The chain joins TRBV2 to TRBJ1-5, with D unclear. V was clipped by 1 base and J by 6 bases, with 10 bases between them. The CDR3 runs to 14 residues. Germline CDR1 SNHLY, CDR2 FYNNEI. The CDR3 coding sequence is TGTGCCAGCAGTGAAGGGCAACCCAGTCAGCCCCAGCATTTT. Protein sequence: CASSEGQPSQPQHF.